This TCR beta chain was documented in a study of T cell repertoires in cytomegalovirus infection. Each CDR3 protein is one row after TCRdb ran MiXCR on the reads. The table shows around 450,000 distinct CDR3 sequences, with 31% occurring only once. On this clonotype itself: What it recognizes is unknown.

Per germline, CDR1 LGHDT and CDR2 YNNKEL (reference sequence). The CDR3 extends over 14 amino acids. Trimming stripped 4 bases from V and 3 bases from J, with 10 bases between. General study points: Summed frequency of public TCR beta families distinguished CMV carriers with the relevant HLA.

J is TRBJ1-5 and V is TRBV3-1, with D hard to call. The source of this sequence is a human donor in good health (CMV status not recorded). Some clones in this sample may be carry-over from other donors' samples. Sequenced material: PBMCs. CDR3 coding DNA: TGTGCCAGCAGCCGGGGTTTCGACAATCAGCCCCAGCATTTT. Translated: CASSRGFDNQPQHF.